The subject of this entry is one TCR beta chain. Germline assignment: CDR1 LGHNA and CDR2 YSLEER. This CDR3 is built from 16 residues. V was clipped by 0 bases and J by 0 bases, with 11 bases between them. This sample stems from a study of T cell changes during pregnancy in multiple sclerosis. Libraries were prepared by immunoSEQ multiplex PCR; TCRdb keeps only in-frame clonotypes and omits some of them. The data contain 65,000 to 80,000 clones, about nine tenths of them singletons. The J gene is TRBJ1-1, the V gene TRBV4-3; no reliable D call. This receptor was taken from a female donor with multiple sclerosis, enrolled in a pregnancy study. The sample consisted of peripheral blood, taken in the third trimester of pregnancy. The CDR3 coding sequence is TGCGCCAGCAGCCAAGACGAGTCCACCCTGAACACTGAAGCTTTCTTT. Residues: CASSQDESTLNTEAFF.